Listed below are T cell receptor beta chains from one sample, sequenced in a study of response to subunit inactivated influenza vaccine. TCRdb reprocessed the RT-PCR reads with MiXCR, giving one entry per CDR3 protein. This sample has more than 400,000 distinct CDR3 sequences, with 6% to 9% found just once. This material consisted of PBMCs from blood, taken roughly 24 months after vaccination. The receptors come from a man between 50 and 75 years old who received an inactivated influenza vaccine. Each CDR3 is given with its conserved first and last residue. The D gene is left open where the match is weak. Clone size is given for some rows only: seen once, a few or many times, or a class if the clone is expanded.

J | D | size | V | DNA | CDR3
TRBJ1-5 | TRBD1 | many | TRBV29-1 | TGCAGCGTGAGCTCGTCCGGGACAGGGGCCAATCAGCCCCAGCATTTT | CSVSSSGTGANQPQHF
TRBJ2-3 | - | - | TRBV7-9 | TGTGCCAGCAGTTTAGACCCGCGGGATACGCAGTATTTT | CASSLDPRDTQYF
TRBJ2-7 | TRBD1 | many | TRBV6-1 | TGTGCCAGCAGAAGACAGGGGGCGAGGTACGAGCAGTACTTC | CASRRQGARYEQYF
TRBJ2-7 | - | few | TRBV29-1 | TGCAGCGTTGAACTCCCCGCATCCAACGAGCAGTACTTC | CSVELPASNEQYF
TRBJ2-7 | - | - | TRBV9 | TGTGCCAGCAGCGTAGGATCTTCGGACGAGCAGTACTTC | CASSVGSSDEQYF
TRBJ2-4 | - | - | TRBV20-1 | TGCAGTGCCGTTCACCAGGGAGGCAACATTCAGTACTTC | CSAVHQGGNIQYF
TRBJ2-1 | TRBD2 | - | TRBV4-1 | TGCGCCAGCAGCCAAGATCCAGCGGGAGTAGTAAATGAGCAGTTCTTC | CASSQDPAGVVNEQFF
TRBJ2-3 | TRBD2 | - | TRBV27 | TGTGCCAGCATCCGGCGGGGCGGGGGGCCCCGCACAGATACGCAGTATTTT | CASIRRGGGPRTDTQYF
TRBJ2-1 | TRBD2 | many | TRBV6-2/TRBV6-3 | TGTGCCAGCTTGGGACTAGCGGGATACAATGAGCAGTTCTTC | CASLGLAGYNEQFF
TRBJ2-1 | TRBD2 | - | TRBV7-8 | TGTGCCACGAAACCGGGACTAGCTGTAAATGAGCAGTTCTTC | CATKPGLAVNEQFF
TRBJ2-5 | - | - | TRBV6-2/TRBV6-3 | TGTGCCAGCAGTCAGTTCGGGACGGCGCAAGAGACCCAGTACTTC | CASSQFGTAQETQYF
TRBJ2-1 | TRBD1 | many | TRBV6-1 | TGTGCCAGCAGCCGACTATTCCCGGGACAGGGGGCCACCTACAATGAGCAGTTCTTC | CASSRLFPGQGATYNEQFF
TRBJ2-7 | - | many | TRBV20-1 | TGCAGTGCTAGAGATTTCAGATCCTACGAGCAGTACTTC | CSARDFRSYEQYF
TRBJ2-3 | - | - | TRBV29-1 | TGCAGCGTTAGTATTGGGACTAGCACAGATACGCAGTATTTT | CSVSIGTSTDTQYF
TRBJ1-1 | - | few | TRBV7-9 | TGTGCCAGCAGCTTAGGGGGCTACAACACTGAAGCTTTCTTT | CASSLGGYNTEAFF
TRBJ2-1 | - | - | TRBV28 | TGTGCCAGTCACAGCCTGGGAAAATACTACAATGAGCAGTTCTTC | CASHSLGKYYNEQFF
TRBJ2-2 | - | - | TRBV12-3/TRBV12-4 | TGTGCCAGCAGTTTAGGGGGCGCGGTCGGGGAGCTGTTTTTT | CASSLGGAVGELFF
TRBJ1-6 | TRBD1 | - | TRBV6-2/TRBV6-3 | TGTGCCAGCAGCCGCCCAACCGGGACAGGATACTCCTATAATTCACCCCTCCACTTT | CASSRPTGTGYSYNSPLHF
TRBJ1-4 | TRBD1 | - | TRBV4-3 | TGCGCCAGCAGCCAAGAAGGACAGGGGGCTTATGAAAAACTGTTTTTT | CASSQEGQGAYEKLFF
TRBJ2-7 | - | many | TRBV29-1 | TGCAGCGTCGAGGGAACCAACAACGAGCAGTACTTC | CSVEGTNNEQYF
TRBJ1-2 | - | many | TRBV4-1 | TGCGCCAGCAGCCGTATCAGGGGAAGCTATGGCTACACCTTC | CASSRIRGSYGYTF
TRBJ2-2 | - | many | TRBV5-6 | TGTGCCAGCAGCTTGGGCGGGACCATGTCCGGGGAGCTGTTTTTT | CASSLGGTMSGELFF
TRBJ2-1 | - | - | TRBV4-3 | TGCGCCAGCAGCAAGGCCCAGAAAGGGAATGAGCAGTTCTTC | CASSKAQKGNEQFF
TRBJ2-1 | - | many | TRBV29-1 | TGCAGCGTCCCGGGGGGCCGAGGCTATGAGCAGTTCTTC | CSVPGGRGYEQFF
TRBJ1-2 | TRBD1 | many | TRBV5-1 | TGCGCCAGCAGCCCTGGACAGGGGGCTTACTATGGCTACACCTTC | CASSPGQGAYYGYTF
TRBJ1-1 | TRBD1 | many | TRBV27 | TGTGCCAGCAGTTTTACGAGGGGACAGGGACCATCTGGTCTAATACCTGAAGCTTTCTTT | CASSFTRGQGPSGLIPEAFF
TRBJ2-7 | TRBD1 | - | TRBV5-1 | TGCGCCAGCAGCTGGGCCCTCGGACAGGGGAGCTACGAGCAGTACTTC | CASSWALGQGSYEQYF
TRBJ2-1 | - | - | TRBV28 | TGTGCCAGCAGTGACTTCGGAAAACCCAATGAGCAGTTCTTC | CASSDFGKPNEQFF
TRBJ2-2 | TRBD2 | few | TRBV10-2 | TGCGCCAGCAGAGCTAGCGGGGGGAACACCGGGGAGCTGTTTTTT | CASRASGGNTGELFF
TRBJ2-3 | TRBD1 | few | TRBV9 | TGTGCCAGCAGCAGGGGGGGACAGGGCAGAAGCACAGATACGCAGTATTTT | CASSRGGQGRSTDTQYF
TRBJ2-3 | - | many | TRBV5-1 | TGCGCCAGCAGCTCGGGATTCACAGATACGCAGTATTTT | CASSSGFTDTQYF
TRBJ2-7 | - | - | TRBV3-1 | TGTGCCAGCAGCCAAGTAAGCTTTGTGGAGCAGTACTTC | CASSQVSFVEQYF
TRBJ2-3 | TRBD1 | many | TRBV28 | TGTGCCAGCAGATTGAACAGGGGCTGGGGGGATACGCAGTATTTT | CASRLNRGWGDTQYF